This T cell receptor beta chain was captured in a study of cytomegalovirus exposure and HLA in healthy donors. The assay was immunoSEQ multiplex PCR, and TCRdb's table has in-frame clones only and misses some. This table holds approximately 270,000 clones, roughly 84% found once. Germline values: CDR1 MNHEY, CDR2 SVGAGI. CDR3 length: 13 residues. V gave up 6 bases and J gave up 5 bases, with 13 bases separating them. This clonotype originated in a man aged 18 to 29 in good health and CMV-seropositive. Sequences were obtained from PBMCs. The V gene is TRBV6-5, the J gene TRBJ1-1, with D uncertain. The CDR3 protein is CASSLVARTEAFF. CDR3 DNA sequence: TGTGCCAGCAGCCTCGTTGCGAGGACTGAAGCTTTCTTT.